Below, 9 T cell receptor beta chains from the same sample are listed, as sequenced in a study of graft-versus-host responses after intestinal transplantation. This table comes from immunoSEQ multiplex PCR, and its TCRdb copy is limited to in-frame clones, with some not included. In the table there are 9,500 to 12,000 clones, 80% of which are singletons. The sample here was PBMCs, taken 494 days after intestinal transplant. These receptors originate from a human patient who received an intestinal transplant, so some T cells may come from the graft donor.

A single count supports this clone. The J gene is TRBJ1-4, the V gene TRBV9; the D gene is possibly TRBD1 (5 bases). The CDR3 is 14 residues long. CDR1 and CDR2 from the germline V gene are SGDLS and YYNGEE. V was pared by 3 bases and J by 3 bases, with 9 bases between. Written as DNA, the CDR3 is TGTGCCAGCAGCGCACCAGGGTCTAATGAAAAACTGTTTTTT. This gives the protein CASSAPGSNEKLFF. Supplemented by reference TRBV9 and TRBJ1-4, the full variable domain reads DSGVTQTPKHLITATGQRVTLRCSPRSGDLSVYWYQQSLDQGLQFLIQYYNGEERAKGNILERFSAQQFPDLHSELNLSSLELGDSALYFCASSAPGSNEKLFFGSGTQLSVL.

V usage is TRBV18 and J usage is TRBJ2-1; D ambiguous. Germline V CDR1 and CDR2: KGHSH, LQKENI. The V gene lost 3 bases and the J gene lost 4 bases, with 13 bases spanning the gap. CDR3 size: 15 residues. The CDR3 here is CASSPNDGPYNEQFF. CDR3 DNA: TGTGCCAGCTCACCCAACGATGGGCCTTACAATGAGCAGTTCTTC.

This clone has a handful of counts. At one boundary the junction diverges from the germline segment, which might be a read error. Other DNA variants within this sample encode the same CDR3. For the CDR3, the DNA is TGTGCCCGCAGGGGGGCGGGGCGGGGCACTCTAAACTATGGCTACACCTTC. Translating gives CARRGAGRGTLNYGYTF. This chain links TRBV28 with TRBJ1-2, with 7 bases lining up with TRBD1. The germline gives CDR1 MDHEN, CDR2 SYDVKM. This CDR3 region has 17 residues.

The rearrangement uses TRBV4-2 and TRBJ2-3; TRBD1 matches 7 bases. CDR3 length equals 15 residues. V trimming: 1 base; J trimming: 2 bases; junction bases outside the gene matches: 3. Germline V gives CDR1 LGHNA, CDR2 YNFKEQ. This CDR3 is CASSQVTGATDTQYF. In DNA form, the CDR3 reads TGTGCCAGCAGCCAAGTTACAGGGGCCACAGATACGCAGTATTTT.

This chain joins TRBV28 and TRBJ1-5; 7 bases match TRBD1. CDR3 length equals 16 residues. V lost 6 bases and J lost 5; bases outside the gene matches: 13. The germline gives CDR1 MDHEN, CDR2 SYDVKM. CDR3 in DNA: TGTGCCAGCAGCAGCCCGACAGGGAATCGAGATCAGCCCCAGCATTTT. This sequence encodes CASSSPTGNRDQPQHF. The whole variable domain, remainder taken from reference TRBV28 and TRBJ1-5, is DVKVTQSSRYLVKRTGEKVFLECVQDMDHENMFWYRQDPGLGLRLIYFSYDVKMKEKGDIPEGYSVSREKKERFSLILESASTNQTSMYLCASSSPTGNRDQPQHFGDGTRLSIL.

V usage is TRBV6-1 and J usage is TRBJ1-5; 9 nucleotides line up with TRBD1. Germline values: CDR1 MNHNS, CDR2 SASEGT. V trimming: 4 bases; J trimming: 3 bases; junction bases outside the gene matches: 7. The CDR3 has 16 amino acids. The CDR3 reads CASSAKGQGANQPQHF. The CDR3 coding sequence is TGTGCCAGCAGTGCAAAGGGACAGGGCGCCAATCAGCCCCAGCATTTT.

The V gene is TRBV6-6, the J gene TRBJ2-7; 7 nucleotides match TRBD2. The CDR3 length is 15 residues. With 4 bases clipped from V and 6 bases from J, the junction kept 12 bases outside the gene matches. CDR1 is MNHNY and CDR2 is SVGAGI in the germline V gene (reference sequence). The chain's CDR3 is CASSLLGLVFPEQYF. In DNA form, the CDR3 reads TGTGCCAGCAGTTTACTAGGACTAGTCTTTCCCGAGCAGTACTTC.

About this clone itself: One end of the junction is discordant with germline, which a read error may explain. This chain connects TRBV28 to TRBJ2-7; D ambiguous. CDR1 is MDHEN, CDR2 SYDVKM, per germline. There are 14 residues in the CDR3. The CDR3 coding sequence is TGTGTCAGCAGTTTGTACAGAAAGCCCTACGAGCAGTACTTC. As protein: CVSSLYRKPYEQYF.

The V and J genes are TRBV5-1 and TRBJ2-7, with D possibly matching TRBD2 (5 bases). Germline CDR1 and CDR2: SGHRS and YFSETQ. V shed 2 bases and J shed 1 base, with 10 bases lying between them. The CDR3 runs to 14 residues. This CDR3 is CASSFGGQSYEQYF. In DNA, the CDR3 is TGCGCCAGCAGCTTCGGCGGGCAGTCCTACGAGCAGTACTTC.